Each of the 9 T cell receptor beta chains below was sequenced from the same sample in a study of shared clonotypes between healthy human individuals. Libraries were prepared by immunoSEQ multiplex PCR; TCRdb keeps only in-frame clonotypes and omits some of them. The table has millions of clones, more than 85% seen once. Sample: naive CD4+ T cells from PBMCs. The subset here: CD45RA+ positively selected. The receptors here all came from a man younger than 35 in good health. Some clones in this sample may be carry-over from other donors' samples.

This chain connects TRBV29-1 to TRBJ2-7, with D maybe TRBD1 (6 bases). The CDR3 sequence is 14 residues long. V was pared by 4 bases and J by 6 bases, with 19 bases between. CDR1 is SQVTM and CDR2 is ANQGSEA in the germline V gene. CDR3 nucleotide sequence: TGCAGCGTTGGGGTTCTGTCAGGGGTGGCCGAGCAGTACTTC. This translates into CSVGVLSGVAEQYF.

The chain combines TRBV5-1 with TRBJ2-1; no clear D gene. Germline CDR1 and CDR2: SGHRS and YFSETQ. V was cut by 0 bases and J by 2 bases, with 9 bases left in between. CDR3 length: 15 amino acids. In DNA, the CDR3 is TGCGCCAGCAGCTTGGGCAGTAAGGCCTACAATGAGCAGTTCTTC. Residues: CASSLGSKAYNEQFF. The whole variable domain, filled in from reference TRBV5-1 and TRBJ2-1, reads KAGVTQTPRYLIKTRGQQVTLSCSPISGHRSVSWYQQTPGQGLQFLFEYFSETQRNKGNFPGRFSGRQFSNSRSEMNVSTLELGDSALYLCASSLGSKAYNEQFFGPGTRLTVL.

This clone has just one count. The chain carries TRBV5-4 and TRBJ2-5, with 8 bases aligning to TRBD1. Per the germline V gene, CDR1 is SGHNT and CDR2 is YYREEE (reference sequence). V lost 3 bases and J lost 4; bases outside the gene matches: 11. CDR3 size: 16 residues. This CDR3 reads CASSYERAGGGETQYF. Written as DNA, the CDR3 is TGTGCCAGCAGCTACGAACGGGCAGGGGGCGGAGAGACCCAGTACTTC.

V and J are TRBV5-6 and TRBJ2-7; a weak D match, TRBD1 (5 bases). CDR1 SGHDT and CDR2 YYEEEE come from the germline V gene. V was clipped by 6 bases and J by 0 bases, with 7 bases between them. This CDR3 has 12 amino acids. CDR3 sequence: CASTRVSYEQYF. In DNA, the CDR3 is TGTGCCAGCACCAGGGTCTCCTACGAGCAGTACTTC.

The V gene is TRBV9, the J gene TRBJ2-7; the D is unclear. CDR3 length: 13 residues. Trimming stripped 0 bases from V and 8 bases from J, with 12 bases between. CDR1 and CDR2 (germline): SGDLS, YYNGEE. The DNA for the CDR3 is TGTGCCAGCAGCGTAGAGCCGAGATCCCAGCAGTACTTC. This codes for CASSVEPRSQQYF.

The chain uses TRBV7-9 and TRBJ2-5, with 7 positions matching TRBD2. Per the germline V gene, CDR1 is SEHNR and CDR2 is FQNEAQ (reference sequence). V dropped 5 bases and J dropped 5; count of bases not matched to a gene: 8. The CDR3 contains 14 residues. The chain's CDR3 is CASSPDWGGETQYF. CDR3 nucleotide sequence: TGTGCCAGCAGCCCGGACTGGGGAGGGGAGACCCAGTACTTC.

The rearrangement uses TRBV10-2 and TRBJ1-5, with D maybe TRBD1 (6 bases). The CDR3 consists of 16 residues. Germline loops: CDR1 WSHSY, CDR2 SAAADI. Trimming removed 6 bases from V and 4 bases from J, with 19 bases in between. This CDR3 is CASSQRGALLNQPQHF. In nucleotides, the CDR3 is TGCGCCAGCAGCCAGAGGGGGGCTCTGCTAAATCAGCCCCAGCATTTT.

The chain's CDR3 is CASSLDRTRPAYEQYF. CDR3 DNA sequence: TGTGCCAGCAGTTTGGACCGAACCAGACCAGCCTACGAGCAGTACTTC. The chain employs TRBV28 and TRBJ2-7; D ambiguous. Germline CDR1 and CDR2: MDHEN and SYDVKM. V was clipped by 3 bases and J by 2 bases, with 17 bases between them. The CDR3 totals 16 residues.

This chain joins TRBV2 and TRBJ2-1; TRBD1 matches at 9 bases. V trimming: 7 bases; J trimming: 2 bases; junction bases outside the gene matches: 3. The CDR3 length is 14 residues. The germline CDR1 and CDR2 sequences are SNHLY and FYNNEI. CDR3 DNA: TGTGCCAGCATTAGGACAGGGGCCTACAATGAGCAGTTCTTC. Translated, it gives CASIRTGAYNEQFF.